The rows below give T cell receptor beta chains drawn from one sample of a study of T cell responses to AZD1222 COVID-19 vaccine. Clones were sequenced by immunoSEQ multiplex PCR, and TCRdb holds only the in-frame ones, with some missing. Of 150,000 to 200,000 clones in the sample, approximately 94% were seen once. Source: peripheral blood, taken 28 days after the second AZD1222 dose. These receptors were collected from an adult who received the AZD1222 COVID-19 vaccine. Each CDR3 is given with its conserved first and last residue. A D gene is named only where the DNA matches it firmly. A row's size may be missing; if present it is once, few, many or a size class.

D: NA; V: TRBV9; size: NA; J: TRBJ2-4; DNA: TGTGCCAGCAGCGTAGCCCTAGGGGGGAACATTCAGTACTTC; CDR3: CASSVALGGNIQYF
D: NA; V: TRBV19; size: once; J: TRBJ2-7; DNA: TGTGCCACCTCACAGGTAGGGGTTGTGGGAGAGCAGTACTTC; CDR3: CATSQVGVVGEQYF
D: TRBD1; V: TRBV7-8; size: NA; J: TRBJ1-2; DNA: TGTGCCAGCAGCATCGGACAGGGTTATGGCTACACCTTC; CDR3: CASSIGQGYGYTF
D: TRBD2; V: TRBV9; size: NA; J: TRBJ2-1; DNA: TGTGCCAGCAGCGTAGGCGGGAGAAGCAATGAGCAGTTCTTC; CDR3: CASSVGGRSNEQFF
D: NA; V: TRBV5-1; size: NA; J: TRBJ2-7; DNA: TGCGCCAGCAGCTTGGAGGCAGGGATCTACGAGCAGTACTTC; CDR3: CASSLEAGIYEQYF
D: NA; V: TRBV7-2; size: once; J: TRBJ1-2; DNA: TGTGCCACCTCCGGGGGGGGATATGGCTACACCTTC; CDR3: CATSGGGYGYTF
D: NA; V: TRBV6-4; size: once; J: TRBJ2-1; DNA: TGTGCCAGCAGTGGGGGGACTGGAGGGAATGAGCAGTTCTTC; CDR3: CASSGGTGGNEQFF
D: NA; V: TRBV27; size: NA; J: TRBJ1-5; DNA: TGTGCCAGCAGTTTATTAAGGGACATGGGCCAGCCCCAGCATTTT; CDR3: CASSLLRDMGQPQHF
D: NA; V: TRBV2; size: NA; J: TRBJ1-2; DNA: TGTGCCAGCAGAACCGACTCCGGAAACTATGGCTACACCTTC; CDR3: CASRTDSGNYGYTF
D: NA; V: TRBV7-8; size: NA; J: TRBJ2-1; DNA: TGTGCCAGCAGCATTAGGGCTACGGGAGAGCAGTTCTTC; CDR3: CASSIRATGEQFF
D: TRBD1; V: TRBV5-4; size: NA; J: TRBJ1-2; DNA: TGTGCCAGCAGACAACAGGGGGCTAACTATGGCTACACCTTC; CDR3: CASRQQGANYGYTF
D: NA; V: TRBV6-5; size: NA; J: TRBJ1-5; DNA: TGTGCCACCGAAAGACAGCCCCAGCATTTT; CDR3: CATERQPQHF
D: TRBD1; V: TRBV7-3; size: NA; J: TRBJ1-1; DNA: TGTGCCAGCAGCCAAAACCGACAGGGAGGAAGGACTTTCTTT; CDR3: CASSQNRQGGRTFF
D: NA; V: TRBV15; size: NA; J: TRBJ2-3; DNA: TGTGCCACCAGCAGTACTTCCTATACGCAGTATTTT; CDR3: CATSSTSYTQYF
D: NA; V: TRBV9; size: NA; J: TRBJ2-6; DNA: TGTGCCAGCAGCGTCCACGCGGGTGCGCGTGGGGCCAACGTCCTGACTTTC; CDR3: CASSVHAGARGANVLTF
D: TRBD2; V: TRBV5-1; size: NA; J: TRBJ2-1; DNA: TGCGCCAGCAGCTTGGCTCTAGCGGGGTCCTACAATGAGCAGTTCTTC; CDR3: CASSLALAGSYNEQFF
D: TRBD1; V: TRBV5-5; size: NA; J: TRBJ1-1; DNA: TGTGCCAGCAGCATTGGACAGGGGTTGGGGAACACTGAAGCTTTCTTT; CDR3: CASSIGQGLGNTEAFF
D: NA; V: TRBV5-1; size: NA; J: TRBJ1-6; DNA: TGCGCCAGCAGCTTGACCTGGTTGTCACCCCTCCACTTT; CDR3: CASSLTWLSPLHF
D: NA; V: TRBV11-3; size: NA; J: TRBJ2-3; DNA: TGTGCCAGCAGCTTCAGGGGTGCGACAGATACGCAGTATTTT; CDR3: CASSFRGATDTQYF
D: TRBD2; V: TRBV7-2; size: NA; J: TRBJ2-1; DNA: TGTGCCAGCAGCTTAGAACTAGCGGGAGGACGGAGCGAGAAGTTCTTC; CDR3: CASSLELAGGRSEKFF
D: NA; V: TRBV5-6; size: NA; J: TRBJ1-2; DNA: TGTGCCAGCAGCATAAGAACGAAGGGTAATGGCTACACCTTC; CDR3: CASSIRTKGNGYTF
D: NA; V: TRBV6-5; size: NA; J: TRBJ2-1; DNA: TGTGCCAGCAGTTTCATGGGGACTGAGCAGTTCTTC; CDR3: CASSFMGTEQFF
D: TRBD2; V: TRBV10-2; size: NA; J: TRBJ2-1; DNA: TGCGCCAGCACTTATAGCGGGAGCGGGCATCGGACTCAATTCGGGAGTGAGCAGTTCTTC; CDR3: CASTYSGSGHRTQFGSEQFF
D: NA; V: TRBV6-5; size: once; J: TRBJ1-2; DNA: TGTGCCAGCAGCCGGGACCTGGAGAATGGCTACACCTTC; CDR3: CASSRDLENGYTF
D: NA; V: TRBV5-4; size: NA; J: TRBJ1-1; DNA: TGTGCCAGCAGCGCAGGGGAAGGGTACACTGAAGCTTTCTTT; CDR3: CASSAGEGYTEAFF
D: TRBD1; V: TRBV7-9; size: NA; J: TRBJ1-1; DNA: TGTGCCAGCAGCTTGGACCGGGACAGGGCGAATGAAGCTTTCTTT; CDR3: CASSLDRDRANEAFF
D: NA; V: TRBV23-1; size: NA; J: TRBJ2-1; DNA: TGCGCCAGCAGTCATAGATCTTACCTCGGTGAGCAGTTCTTC; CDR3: CASSHRSYLGEQFF
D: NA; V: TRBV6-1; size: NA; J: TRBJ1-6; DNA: TGTGCCAGCAGTGAAGCAAACCGGGCGGATAGGGCTTCACCCCTCCACTTT; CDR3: CASSEANRADRASPLHF
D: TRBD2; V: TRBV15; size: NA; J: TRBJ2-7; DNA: TGTGCCACCAGCAGGGGACTAGCGGGGACCTCCTACGAGCAGTACTTC; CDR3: CATSRGLAGTSYEQYF
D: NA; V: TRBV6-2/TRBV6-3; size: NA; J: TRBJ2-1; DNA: TGTGCCAGCAGTTATTTTCGGGTCCATGAGCAGTTCTTC; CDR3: CASSYFRVHEQFF
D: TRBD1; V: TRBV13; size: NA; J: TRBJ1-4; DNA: TGTGCCAGCAGCTTCTCCGGGACAGGGGGCTTGCGGCTGTTTTTT; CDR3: CASSFSGTGGLRLFF
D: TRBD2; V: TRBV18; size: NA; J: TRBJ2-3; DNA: TGTGCCAGCTCTCCTCGACTAGCCCGAGAGAGCACAGATACGCAGTATTTT; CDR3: CASSPRLARESTDTQYF
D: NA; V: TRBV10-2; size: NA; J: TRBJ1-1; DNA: TGCGCCAGCAGTGGAGCAGGGAGAAACACTGAAGCTTTCTTT; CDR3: CASSGAGRNTEAFF
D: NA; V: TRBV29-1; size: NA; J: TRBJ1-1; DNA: TGCAGCGTAGTTTGGGGCACCTTGAACACTGAAGCTTTCTTT; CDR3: CSVVWGTLNTEAFF
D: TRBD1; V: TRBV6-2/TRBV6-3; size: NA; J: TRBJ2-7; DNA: TGTGCCAGCAGGCCTGGACAGGGGGTCTACGAGCAGTACTTC; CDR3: CASRPGQGVYEQYF
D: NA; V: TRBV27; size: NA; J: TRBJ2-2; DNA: TGTGCCAGCTCTAACTGGGGGGCGAACACCGGGGAGCTGTTTTTT; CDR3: CASSNWGANTGELFF
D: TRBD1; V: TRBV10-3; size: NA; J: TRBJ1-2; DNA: TGTGCCATCAGTGAATCAGAAGGACAGGGCTATGGCTACACCTTC; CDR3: CAISESEGQGYGYTF
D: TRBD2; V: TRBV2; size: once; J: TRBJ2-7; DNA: TGTGCCAGCATCAACCCATTAGGGACTAGTAATTACGAGCAGTACTTC; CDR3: CASINPLGTSNYEQYF
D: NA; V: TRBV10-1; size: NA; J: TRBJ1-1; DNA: TGCGCCAGCAGTGTTATGGCAGGGGAGAACACTGAAGCTTTCTTT; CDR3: CASSVMAGENTEAFF
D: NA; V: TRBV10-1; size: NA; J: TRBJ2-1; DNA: TGCGCCAGCAGTCCCATAGGACGGGGCTCCTACAATGAGCAGTTCTTC; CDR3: CASSPIGRGSYNEQFF
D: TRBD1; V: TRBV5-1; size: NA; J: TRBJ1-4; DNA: TGCGCCAGCAGCTTAGGGACAGGAAGAAGTGAAAAACTGTTTTTT; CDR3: CASSLGTGRSEKLFF
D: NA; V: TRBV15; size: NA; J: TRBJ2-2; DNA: TGTGCCACCAGCAGAGATTTAGCCAAGTCGGACACCGGGGAGCTGTTTTTT; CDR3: CATSRDLAKSDTGELFF
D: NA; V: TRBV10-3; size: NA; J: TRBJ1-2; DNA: TGTGCCATCAGTGAGTCCCCGGAAAACTATGGCTACACCTTC; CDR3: CAISESPENYGYTF
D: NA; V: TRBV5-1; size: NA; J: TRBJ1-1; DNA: TGCGCCAGCAGCCCCCGGGTCTCGAACACTGAAGCTTTCTTT; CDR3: CASSPRVSNTEAFF
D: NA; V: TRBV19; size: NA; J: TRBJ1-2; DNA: TGTGCCAGTAGTACCTGGCAGGGAGAGGACTATGGCTACACCTTC; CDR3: CASSTWQGEDYGYTF